This TCR beta chain was captured by sequencing in a study of blood T cell repertoires in COVID-19. Study in general: COVID-19 samples, acute and convalescent, were from the United States, Italy and Spain. T cells, B-cell-depleted T cells, or PBMCs supplied cDNA or gDNA.

Germline values: CDR1 PRHDT, CDR2 FYEKMQ (reference sequence). Trimming removed 3 bases from V and 3 bases from J; junction bases left unmatched: 3. The CDR3 contains 14 residues. In the original analysis: Amplifying reference gene primers gave estimates of nucleated cell counts. Assay used: immunoSEQ multiplex PCR; TCRdb lists only in-frame clones, some missing. V and J calls plus clone size are reproduced from that table; the DNA served to infer D and trimming. The table lists around 100,000 clones, 89% of them singletons. The sequence was collected from a woman older than 75 in a cohort sampled during active COVID-19. The sample comprised peripheral blood. The gene calls are TRBV13 and TRBJ2-7; 9 positions agree with TRBD2. CDR3 DNA: TGTGCCAGCAGCTTCCGGACTAGCGACTACGAGCAGTACTTC. Protein product: CASSFRTSDYEQYF.